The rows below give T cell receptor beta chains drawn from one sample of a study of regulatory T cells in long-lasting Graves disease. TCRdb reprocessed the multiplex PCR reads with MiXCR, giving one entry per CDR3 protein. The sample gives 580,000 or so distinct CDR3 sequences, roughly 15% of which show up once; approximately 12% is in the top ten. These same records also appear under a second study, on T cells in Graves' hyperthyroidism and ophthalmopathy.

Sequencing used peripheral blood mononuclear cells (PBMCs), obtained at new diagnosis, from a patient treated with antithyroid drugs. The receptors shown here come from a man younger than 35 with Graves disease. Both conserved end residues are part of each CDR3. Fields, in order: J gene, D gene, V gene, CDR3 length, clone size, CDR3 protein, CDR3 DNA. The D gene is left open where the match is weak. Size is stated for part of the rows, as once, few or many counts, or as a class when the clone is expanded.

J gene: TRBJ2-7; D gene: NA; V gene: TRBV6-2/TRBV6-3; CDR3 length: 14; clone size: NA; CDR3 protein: CASSYSTRGGEQYF; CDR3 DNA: TGTGCCAGCAGTTACTCGACGAGGGGCGGTGAGCAGTACTTC
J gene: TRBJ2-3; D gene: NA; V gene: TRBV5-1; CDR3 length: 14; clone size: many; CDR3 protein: CASSLAQVGDTQYF; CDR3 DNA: TGCGCCAGCAGCTTGGCCCAGGTCGGTGATACGCAGTATTTT
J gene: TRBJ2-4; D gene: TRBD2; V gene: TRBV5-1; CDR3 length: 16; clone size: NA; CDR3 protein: CASSPGAGGGLAIQYF; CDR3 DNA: TGCGCCAGCAGCCCGGGAGCGGGAGGGGGACTGGCCATTCAGTACTTC
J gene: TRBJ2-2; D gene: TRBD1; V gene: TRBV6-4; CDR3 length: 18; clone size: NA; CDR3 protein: CASRITSPGTVNTGELFF; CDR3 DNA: TGTGCCAGCAGGATTACAAGCCCCGGGACAGTGAACACCGGGGAGCTGTTTTTT
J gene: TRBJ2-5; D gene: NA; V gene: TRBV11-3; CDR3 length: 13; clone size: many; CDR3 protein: CASSLDRERTQYF; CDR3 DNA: TGTGCCAGCAGCTTAGATCGGGAAAGGACCCAGTACTTC
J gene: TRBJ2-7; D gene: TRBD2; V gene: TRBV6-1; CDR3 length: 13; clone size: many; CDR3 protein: CASDSGRADEQYF; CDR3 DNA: TGTGCCAGTGATAGCGGGAGGGCCGACGAGCAGTACTTC
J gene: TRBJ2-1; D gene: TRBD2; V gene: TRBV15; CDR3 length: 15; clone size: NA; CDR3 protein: CATSSSSGAYNEQFF; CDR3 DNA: TGTGCCACCAGCAGCTCTAGCGGGGCCTACAATGAGCAGTTCTTC
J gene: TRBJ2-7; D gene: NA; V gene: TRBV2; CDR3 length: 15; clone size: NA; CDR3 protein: CASSESGSSVYEQHF; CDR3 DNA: TGTGCCAGCAGTGAATCGGGGTCTAGCGTCTACGAGCAGCACTTC
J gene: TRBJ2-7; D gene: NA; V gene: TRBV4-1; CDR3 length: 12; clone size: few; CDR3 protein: CASSQVGCEQYF; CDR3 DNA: TGCGCCAGCAGCCAAGTAGGGTGCGAGCAGTACTTC
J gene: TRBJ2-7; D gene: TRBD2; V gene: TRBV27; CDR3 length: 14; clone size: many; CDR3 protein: CASSVEREAYEQYF; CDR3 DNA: TGTGCCAGCAGTGTTGAGCGGGAGGCCTACGAGCAGTACTTC
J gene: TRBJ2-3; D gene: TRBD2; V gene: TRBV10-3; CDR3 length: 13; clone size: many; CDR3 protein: CAISGTSGDTQYF; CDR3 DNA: TGTGCCATCAGTGGGACTAGCGGAGATACGCAGTATTTT
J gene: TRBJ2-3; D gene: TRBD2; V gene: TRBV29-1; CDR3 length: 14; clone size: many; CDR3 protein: CSVRSGGSTDTQYF; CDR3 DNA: TGCAGCGTAAGGAGCGGGGGAAGCACAGATACGCAGTATTTT
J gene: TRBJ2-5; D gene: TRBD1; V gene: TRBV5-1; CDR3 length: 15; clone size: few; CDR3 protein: CASSPLTGSQMAQYF; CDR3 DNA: TGCGCCAGCAGCCCCCTGACAGGGTCTCAAATGGCCCAGTACTTC
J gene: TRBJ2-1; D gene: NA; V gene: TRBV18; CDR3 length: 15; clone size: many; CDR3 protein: CASSGELATYNEQFF; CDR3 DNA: TGTGCCAGCTCGGGGGAATTAGCTACTTACAATGAGCAGTTCTTC
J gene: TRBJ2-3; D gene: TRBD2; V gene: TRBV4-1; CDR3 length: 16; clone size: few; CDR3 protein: CASSRRLAGDGDTQYF; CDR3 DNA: TGCGCCAGCAGCCGACGACTAGCGGGAGATGGGGATACGCAGTATTTT
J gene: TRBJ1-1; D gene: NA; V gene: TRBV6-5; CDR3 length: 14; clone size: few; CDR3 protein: CASSYEGTYTEAFF; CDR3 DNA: TGTGCCAGCAGTTACGAGGGGACTTACACTGAAGCTTTCTTT
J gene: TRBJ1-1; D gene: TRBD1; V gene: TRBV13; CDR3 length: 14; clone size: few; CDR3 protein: CASSSGTGVTEAFF; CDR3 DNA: TGTGCCAGCAGCTCAGGTACAGGGGTGACTGAAGCTTTCTTT
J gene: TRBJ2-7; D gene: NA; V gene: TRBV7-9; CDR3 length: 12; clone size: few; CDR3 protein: CASSLDVPEQYF; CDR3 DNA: TGTGCCAGCAGCTTAGATGTTCCCGAGCAGTACTTC
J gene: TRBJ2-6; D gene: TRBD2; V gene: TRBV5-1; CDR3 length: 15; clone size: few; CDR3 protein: CASSSGTSASRVLTF; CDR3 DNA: TGCGCCAGCAGCTCCGGGACTAGCGCCTCCCGGGTCCTGACTTTC
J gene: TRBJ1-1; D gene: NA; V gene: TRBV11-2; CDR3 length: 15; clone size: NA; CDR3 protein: CASSLWGAMNTEAFF; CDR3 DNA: TGTGCCAGCAGCTTATGGGGGGCCATGAACACTGAAGCTTTCTTT
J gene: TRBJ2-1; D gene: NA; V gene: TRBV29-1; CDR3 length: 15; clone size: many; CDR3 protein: CSVPTGLEFLHEQFF; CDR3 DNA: TGCAGCGTTCCCACAGGTCTAGAGTTTCTGCATGAGCAGTTCTTC
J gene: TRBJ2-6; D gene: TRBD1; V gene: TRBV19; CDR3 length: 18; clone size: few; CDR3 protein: CASSGRQGRWAGANVLTF; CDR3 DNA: TGTGCCAGTAGTGGTCGACAGGGTCGCTGGGCTGGGGCCAACGTCCTGACTTTC
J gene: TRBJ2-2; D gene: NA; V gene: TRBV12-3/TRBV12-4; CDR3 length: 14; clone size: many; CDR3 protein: CASRDRMNTGELFF; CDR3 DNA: TGTGCCAGCAGGGACAGAATGAACACCGGGGAGCTGTTTTTT
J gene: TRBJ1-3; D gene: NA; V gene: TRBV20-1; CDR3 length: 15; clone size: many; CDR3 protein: CSARDGASLIDTIYF; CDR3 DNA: TGCAGTGCTAGAGATGGGGCCAGTCTCATCGACACCATATATTTT
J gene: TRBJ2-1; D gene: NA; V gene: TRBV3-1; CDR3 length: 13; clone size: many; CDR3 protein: CASSFRSFNEQFF; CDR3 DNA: TGTGCCAGCAGCTTTCGGAGCTTCAATGAGCAGTTCTTC
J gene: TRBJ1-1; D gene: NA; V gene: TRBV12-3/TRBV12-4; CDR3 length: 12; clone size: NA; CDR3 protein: CASSLGAGKAFF; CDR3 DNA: TGTGCCAGCAGTTTAGGGGCGGGTAAAGCTTTCTTT
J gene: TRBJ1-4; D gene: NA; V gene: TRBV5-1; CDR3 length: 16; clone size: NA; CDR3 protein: CASSLLGAGTNEKLFF; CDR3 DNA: TGCGCCAGCAGCTTGCTAGGGGCTGGGACTAATGAAAAACTGTTTTTT
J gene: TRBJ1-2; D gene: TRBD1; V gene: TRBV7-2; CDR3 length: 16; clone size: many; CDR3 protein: CASSQEGTGDPYGYTF; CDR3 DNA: TGTGCCAGCAGTCAAGAGGGGACAGGGGATCCCTATGGCTACACCTTC
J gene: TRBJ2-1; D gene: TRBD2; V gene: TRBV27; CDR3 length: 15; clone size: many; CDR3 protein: CASSLAGLATYEQFF; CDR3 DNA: TGTGCCAGCAGTTTAGCGGGACTAGCCACCTATGAGCAGTTCTTC
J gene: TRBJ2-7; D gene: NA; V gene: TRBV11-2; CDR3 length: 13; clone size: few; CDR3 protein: CASSFLGQYEQYF; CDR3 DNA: TGTGCCAGCAGCTTTTTGGGGCAATACGAGCAGTACTTC
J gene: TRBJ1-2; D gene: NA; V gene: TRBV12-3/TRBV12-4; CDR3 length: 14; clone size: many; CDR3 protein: CASSLSQAVYGYTF; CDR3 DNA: TGTGCCAGCAGTTTATCGCAGGCGGTCTATGGCTACACCTTC
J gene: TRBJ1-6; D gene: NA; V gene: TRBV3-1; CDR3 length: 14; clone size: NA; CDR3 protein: CASSQGPYNSPLHF; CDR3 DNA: TGTGCCAGCAGCCAGGGACCTTATAATTCACCCCTCCACTTT
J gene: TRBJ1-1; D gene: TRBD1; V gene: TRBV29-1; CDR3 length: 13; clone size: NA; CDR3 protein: CSVAGTGTAEAFF; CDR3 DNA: TGCAGCGTTGCAGGGACAGGGACGGCTGAAGCTTTCTTT
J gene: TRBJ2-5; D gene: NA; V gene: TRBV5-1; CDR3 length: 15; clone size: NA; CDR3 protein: CASSLFRTTKETQYF; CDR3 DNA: TGCGCCAGCAGCTTGTTTAGAACGACGAAAGAGACCCAGTACTTC